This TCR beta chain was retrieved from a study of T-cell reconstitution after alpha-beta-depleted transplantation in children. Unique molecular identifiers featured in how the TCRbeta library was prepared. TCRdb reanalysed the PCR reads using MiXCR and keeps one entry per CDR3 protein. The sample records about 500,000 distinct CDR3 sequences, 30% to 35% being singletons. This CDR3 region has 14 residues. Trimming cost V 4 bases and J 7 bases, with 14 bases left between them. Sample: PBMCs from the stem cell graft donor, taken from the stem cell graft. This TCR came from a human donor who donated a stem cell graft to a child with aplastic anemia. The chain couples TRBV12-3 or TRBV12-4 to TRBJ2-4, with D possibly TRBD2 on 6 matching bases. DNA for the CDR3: TGTGCCAGCAGTTCCCCGGGAGAACGGAACATTCAGTACTTC. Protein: CASSSPGERNIQYF.